The present T cell receptor beta chain was sequenced within a study of blood T cells in healthy people across ages (dated by TCRdb to about 2015). Some background on the complete study: In model experiments, template switching captured about one uniquely barcoded TCR beta cDNA molecule for every two T cells. The study measured age-related changes in TCR beta repertoire diversity using deep sequencing normalized with unique cDNA molecular identifiers. The donors were split into four age groups: young (average around 15 years), middle-aged (39), aged (approximately 60) and long-lived (roughly 80). To avoid experimental bias, donors of different ages were spread randomly across the sequencing lanes. Two additional independent replicas of 1 million unique cDNA reads from the same blood draw were analyzed for two donors (one aged 18 to 30 and one aged 80 or older). Broader findings and caveats from the paper: Observed TCR beta diversity correlated strongly with the percentage of naive T cells measured by flow cytometry. Since profiling was done on bulk unsorted PBMCs, naive and antigen-experienced compartments could not be conclusively compared. Estimates of total diversity from one million sequenced T cells were regarded as lower bounds and underestimates. Because the CMV infection status of the donors was unknown, age-related changes in expanded clonotypes may potentially have been confounded. The long-lived group showed more naive CD4+ T cells, fewer expanded clones and increased TCR diversity than the aged group, suggesting age selection. Observed TCR beta diversity per million T cells fell roughly linearly with age, and a significant reduction was already apparent by age about 43.

The donors were around 39 Caucasian individuals from Russia, aged 6 to 90 years, who were systemically healthy. Each donor gave 8 to 10 milliliters of peripheral blood, collected into EDTA-treated Vacutainer tubes. Ficoll-Paque density-gradient centrifugation was used to isolate PBMCs, with at least 6.5 million per sample. Total RNA, at least 6 micrograms per sample, was extracted from PBMCs with Trizol reagent. For every donor, an aliquot of PBMCs went through flow cytometry to measure the percentages of naive CD45RAhigh/CD27high T cells. Notes on this clonotype: No antigen is known for it. The input lacks base qualities; no much larger clone sits a single base away.

Libraries were prepared through 5' RACE. Sequencing was carried out with an Illumina HiSeq 2500. A second roughly 7 to 11 cycle PCR used a sample-barcoded 5' primer and a J-beta primer mix. A template-switch 5' adaptor carrying 12 random nucleotides introduced a unique molecular identifier onto each TCR beta cDNA molecule. Each sample yielded at least 3 million CDR3-containing paired-end reads. All of the RNA was converted into first-strand cDNA using the Mint cDNA synthesis kit, with a TRBC-specific oligonucleotide serving as the primer. Following uracil-DNA glycosylase treatment, a first 18-cycle PCR with universal primers M1SS and BC2_uni_R was performed on all cDNA. The paper's processing steps were these. Each sample was normalized by randomly selecting 1 million high-quality reads, each carrying a distinct molecular identifier. Instead of being binned into consensus sequences, reads with shared molecular identifiers were discarded. MiTCR, set to a Q25 quality threshold and the strictest error-elimination algorithm, was used for CDR3 identification, clonotype clustering and error correction. A nonparametric unseen species model using Euler transformation provided a lower-bound estimate of total TCR beta diversity. In-frame beta chains were kept once TCRdb had trimmed the public reads at Q25 with fastp and called clones with MiXCR. Every distinct CDR3 protein forms one entry, paired with its most common genes and DNA. Here the V and J calls rest on TCRdb's processing, not on the authors' analysis. In all, the sample holds around 780,000 distinct CDR3 sequences, and just over 55% of those were seen once. Clones ranked in the top ten supply around 25% of the sample.

Inclusive of the bounding cysteine and phenylalanine, the CDR3 is 13 residues long. Here the CDR3 DNA is all that survives: 39 bases in frame from base 1. This chain is built from TRBV12-3 or TRBV12-4 and TRBJ2-4; TRBD1 could be the D gene, as 6 bases match. The J call may not be correct, given that the DNA end is closer to TRBJ2-5. The sample consisted of blood. This sequence originates from a man aged 35-49 years in good health. The DNA sequence is as follows: TGTGCCAGCAGGGGGGACATGAAGGAGACCCAGTACTTC. This encodes CASRGDMKETQYF.